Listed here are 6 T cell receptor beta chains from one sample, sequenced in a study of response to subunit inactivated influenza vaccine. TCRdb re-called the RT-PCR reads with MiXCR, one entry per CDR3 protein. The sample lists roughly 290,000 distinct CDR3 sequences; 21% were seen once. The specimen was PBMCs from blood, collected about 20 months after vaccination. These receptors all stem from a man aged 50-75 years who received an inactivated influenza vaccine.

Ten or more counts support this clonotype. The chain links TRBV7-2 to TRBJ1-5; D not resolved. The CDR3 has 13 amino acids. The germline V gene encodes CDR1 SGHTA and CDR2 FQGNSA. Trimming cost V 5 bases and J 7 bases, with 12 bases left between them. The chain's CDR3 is CASSPTPLQPQHF. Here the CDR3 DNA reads TGTGCCAGCAGCCCTACCCCTTTGCAGCCCCAGCATTTT.

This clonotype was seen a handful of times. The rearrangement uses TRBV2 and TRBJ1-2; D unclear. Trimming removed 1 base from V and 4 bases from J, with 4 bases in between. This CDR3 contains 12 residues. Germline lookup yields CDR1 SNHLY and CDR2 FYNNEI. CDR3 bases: TGTGCCAGCAGTGAAGGCTCCTATGGCTACACCTTC. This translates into CASSEGSYGYTF.

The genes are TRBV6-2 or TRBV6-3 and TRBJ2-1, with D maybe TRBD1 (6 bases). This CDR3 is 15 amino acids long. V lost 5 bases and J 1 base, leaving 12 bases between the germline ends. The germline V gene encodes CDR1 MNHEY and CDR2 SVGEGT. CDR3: CASSTRTESYNEQFF. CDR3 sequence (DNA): TGTGCCAGCAGTACCCGGACAGAATCCTACAATGAGCAGTTCTTC.

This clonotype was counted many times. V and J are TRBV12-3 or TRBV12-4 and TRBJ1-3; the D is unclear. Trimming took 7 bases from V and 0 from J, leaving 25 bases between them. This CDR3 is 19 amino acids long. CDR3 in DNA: TGTGCCAGCACCCCACGTGGGCCCTACTCCATAAGCTCTGGAAACACCATATATTTT. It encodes CASTPRGPYSISSGNTIYF.

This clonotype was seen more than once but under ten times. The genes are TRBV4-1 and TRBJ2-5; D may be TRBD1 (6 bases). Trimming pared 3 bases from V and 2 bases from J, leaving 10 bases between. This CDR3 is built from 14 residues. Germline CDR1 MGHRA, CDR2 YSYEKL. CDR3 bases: TGCGCCAGCAGCCAGCAGGACAGTCAAGAGACCCAGTACTTC. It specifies CASSQQDSQETQYF.

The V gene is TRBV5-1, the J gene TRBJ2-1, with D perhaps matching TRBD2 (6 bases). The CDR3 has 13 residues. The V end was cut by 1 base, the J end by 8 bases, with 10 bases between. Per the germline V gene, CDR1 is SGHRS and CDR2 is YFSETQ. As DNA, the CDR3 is TGCGCCAGCAGCTTGCCGGAGGGCTATGAGCAGTTCTTC. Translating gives CASSLPEGYEQFF.